Listed here is a single TCR beta chain. The same CDR3 also results from other DNA sequences found in this sample. This sample was taken from a study of cytomegalovirus exposure and HLA in healthy donors. PCR was performed using 60 Vbeta and 13 Jbeta primers. Generated by immunoSEQ multiplex PCR, the TCRdb table keeps only in-frame clones and is missing some. The data show fewer than 200,000 clones, with roughly 76% seen just once and around 2% held by the top ten. Germline assignment: CDR1 MNHNS and CDR2 SASEGT. Trimming took off 6 bases at V and 5 bases at J, with 10 bases between the two ends. The CDR3 is 12 residues long.

The source material was PBMCs. The origin of this receptor is a human donor in good health. The chain has TRBV6-1 and TRBJ1-1; TRBD1 is a possible D gene (6 bases). DNA for the CDR3: TGTGCCAGCAGATTAGGGGGAACTGAAGCTTTCTTT. It is translated as CASRLGGTEAFF.